The 25 T cell receptor beta chains in this list originate from one sample, sequenced in a study of shared clonotypes between healthy human individuals. Libraries were prepared by immunoSEQ multiplex PCR; TCRdb keeps only in-frame clonotypes and omits some of them. The sample includes millions of clones, over 85% of them seen just once. Specimen: naive CD4+ T cells sorted from blood. As to subset: CD45RA+ positively selected. The receptors were gathered from a man between 18 and 35 years old in good health.

This sequence joins TRBV11-2 and TRBJ1-2; D unresolved. This CDR3 has 12 amino acids. Trimming removed 3 bases from V and 5 bases from J, with 7 bases in between. Germline V gene sequence: CDR1 SGHAT, CDR2 FQNNGV. The DNA for the CDR3 is TGTGCCAGCAGCTTGGAGGAGTATGGCTACACCTTC. Translated, it gives CASSLEEYGYTF.

The chain links TRBV4-1 to TRBJ1-2; 7 positions agree with TRBD1. Germline V CDR1 and CDR2: MGHRA, YSYEKL. Germline trimming cut 5 bases from V and 2 bases from J; bases unmatched to any gene: 5. The CDR3 totals 14 residues. The CDR3, as DNA: TGCGCCAGCAGCTCTCCGGGACAGAACTATGGCTACACCTTC. As protein: CASSSPGQNYGYTF.

The chain uses TRBV28 and TRBJ2-7; 9 nucleotides line up with TRBD2. The CDR3 totals 14 residues. J lost 2 bases, V lost 6 bases, and 5 bases had no gene match. Germline assignment: CDR1 MDHEN and CDR2 SYDVKM. The CDR3 loop reads CASRAGGRPYEQYF. The CDR3 region has the DNA TGTGCCAGCAGGGCGGGGGGGAGACCCTACGAGCAGTACTTC.

The V and J genes are TRBV6-1 and TRBJ2-1; no firm D call. The germline CDR1 and CDR2 sequences are MNHNS and SASEGT. CDR3 size: 13 residues. The germline V and J ends were trimmed by 7 bases and 5 bases, with 12 bases remaining between them. The CDR3, as DNA: TGTGCCAGCATTCTGAGCTCAGACAATGAGCAGTTCTTC. Translated, it gives CASILSSDNEQFF.

This clone was seen only once. The chain employs TRBV5-1 and TRBJ2-2; 8 bases are shared with TRBD1. V was pared by 5 bases and J by 0 bases, with 9 bases of the junction left unmatched. Germline values: CDR1 SGHRS, CDR2 YFSETQ. This CDR3 contains 17 residues. CDR3 DNA sequence: TGCGCCAGCAGGCGGAGCACAGGGGGTTCGAACACCGGGGAGCTGTTTTTT. Its translation: CASRRSTGGSNTGELFF.

This chain joins TRBV7-2 and TRBJ2-7; D ambiguous. V was shortened by 4 bases and J by 2 bases, with 9 bases between the two germline ends. The CDR3 contains 13 residues. CDR1 is SGHTA and CDR2 is FQGNSA in the germline V gene. The CDR3 sequence is CASSSDGPYEQYF. The CDR3 DNA reads as TGTGCCAGCAGCTCAGACGGCCCCTACGAGCAGTACTTC.

The chain joins TRBV10-3 to TRBJ2-7; D ambiguous. Germline V lookup: CDR1 ENHRY, CDR2 SYGVKD. The CDR3 loop spans 14 amino acids. V was cut by 7 bases and J by 1 base, with 14 bases left in between. In nucleotides, the CDR3 is TGTGCCATCACGGCTGCCTGGGAATCCTACGAGCAGTACTTC. This encodes CAITAAWESYEQYF.

The chain combines TRBV5-4 with TRBJ2-3, with unresolved D. Trimming took 6 bases from V and 1 from J, leaving 9 bases between them. The CDR3 contains 13 residues. Germline CDR1 and CDR2: SGHNT and YYREEE (reference sequence). Written as DNA, the CDR3 is TGTGCCAGCATCCGAGCTGGCACAGATACGCAGTATTTT. Amino acids: CASIRAGTDTQYF.

The V gene is TRBV15, the J gene TRBJ2-2; 9 bases match TRBD1. The CDR3 runs 15 residues. Per the germline V gene, CDR1 is LNHNV and CDR2 is YYDKDF (reference sequence). V was pared by 2 bases and J by 6 bases, with 4 bases of the junction left unmatched. DNA of the CDR3: TGTGCCACCAGCAGACTACGGACAGGGGCCGGGGAGCTGTTTTTT. Translating it yields CATSRLRTGAGELFF.

Worth noting for this clone: The same CDR3 arises from other DNA sequences in this sample as well. V and J are TRBV6-5 and TRBJ1-1; D call uncertain. The V end was cut by 2 bases, the J end by 0 bases, with 4 bases between. CDR3 length: 13 residues. The germline gives CDR1 MNHEY, CDR2 SVGAGI. CDR3 protein: CASSYDLNTEAFF. The CDR3 nucleotides are TGTGCCAGCAGTTACGACTTGAACACTGAAGCTTTCTTT.

V usage is TRBV4-3 and J usage is TRBJ2-1; 10 bases align to TRBD1. This CDR3 spans 17 amino acids. The trim removed 4 bases at V and 6 bases at J, leaving 12 bases unmatched. Germline CDR1 is LGHNA and CDR2 is YSLEER. The CDR3 reads CASSRTPPGQGTNEQFF. The CDR3 DNA reads as TGCGCCAGCAGCCGGACACCTCCGGGACAGGGGACCAATGAGCAGTTCTTC.

This chain connects TRBV6-6 to TRBJ2-1; the D gene is possibly TRBD1 (5 bases). Deletions cut 3 bases from V and 8 bases from J, with 11 bases between. The CDR3 is 13 amino acids. Germline-derived CDR1 and CDR2 are MNHNY and SVGAGI (reference sequence). The DNA for the CDR3 is TGTGCCAGCAGTTATGGGGCGCGCGATGAGCAGTTCTTC. This gives the protein CASSYGARDEQFF.

This clone was counted a few times. This CDR3 reads CASRPGQGASSYNSPLHF. In DNA, the CDR3 is TGTGCCAGTAGGCCGGGACAGGGGGCCTCCTCCTATAATTCACCCCTCCACTTT. V is TRBV19 and J is TRBJ1-6; TRBD1 agrees at 12 bases. The germline V gene has CDR1 LNHDA and CDR2 SQIVND (reference sequence). The CDR3 contains 18 residues. V lost 6 bases and J lost 0; bases outside the gene matches: 6.

In the case of this clone: The sample carries other DNA sequences with the same CDR3. This chain joins TRBV7-2 and TRBJ2-3; TRBD1 matches at 8 bases. Germline assignment: CDR1 SGHTA and CDR2 FQGNSA. The CDR3 is made up of 15 amino acids. After removal of 1 base from V and 0 bases from J, the junction contained 0 bases not matched to a gene. The CDR3 DNA reads as TGTGCCAGCAGCTTAGGACAGGGGAGCACAGATACGCAGTATTTT. Its translation is CASSLGQGSTDTQYF.

The V call is TRBV4-1, the J call TRBJ2-1, with D unclear. V lost 6 bases and J lost 4, with 13 bases in between. This CDR3 contains 14 residues. Germline V lookup: CDR1 MGHRA, CDR2 YSYEKL. CDR3 coding DNA: TGCGCCAGCAGTCCCATCGGAGTTTACAATGAGCAGTTCTTC. The encoded protein is CASSPIGVYNEQFF.

This sequence joins TRBV7-9 and TRBJ2-5; D gene unclear. With 2 bases removed from V and 2 bases from J, the gap between germline ends came to 9 bases. Per the germline V gene, CDR1 is SEHNR and CDR2 is FQNEAQ (reference sequence). The CDR3 loop spans 14 amino acids. CDR3 loop: CASSLTFMQETQYF. The CDR3 coding sequence is TGTGCCAGCAGCTTAACCTTCATGCAAGAGACCCAGTACTTC.

The chain carries TRBV5-1 and TRBJ2-5; perhaps TRBD2 as D (6 bases). The CDR3 covers 15 residues. Germline CDR1 SGHRS, CDR2 YFSETQ. V was trimmed by 4 bases and J by 4 bases, leaving 17 bases between them. The CDR3 nucleotides are TGCGCCAGCAGCCCGGGAGCCCCAGGAGGAGAGACCCAGTACTTC. Amino acids: CASSPGAPGGETQYF.

The rearrangement joins TRBV7-8 to TRBJ1-2; D is undetermined. The V end was cut by 5 bases, the J end by 0 bases, with 13 bases between. This CDR3 comprises 15 residues. CDR1 is SGHVS and CDR2 is FQNEAQ in the germline V gene. The CDR3 here is CASSQREETNYGYTF. The DNA for the CDR3 is TGTGCCAGCAGCCAGAGGGAGGAAACTAACTATGGCTACACCTTC.

The chain is built from TRBV6-4 and TRBJ2-2; a possible D gene is TRBD1 (5 bases). CDR1 and CDR2 (germline): MRHNA, SNTAGT. The ends were cut back, 4 bases at V and 6 bases at J, with 15 bases in the middle. The CDR3 covers 15 residues. In nucleotides, the CDR3 is TGTGCCAGCAGTGCCGCCCAAGGGGCGGCCGGGGAGCTGTTTTTT. Its protein product is CASSAAQGAAGELFF.

V is TRBV7-8 and J is TRBJ2-1, with D tentatively TRBD2 (6 bases). The length of the CDR3 is 18 residues. The germline CDR1 and CDR2 sequences are SGHVS and FQNEAQ. Trimming removed 3 bases at V and 0 bases at J, with 18 bases between. The CDR3 is CASSFHPLRGSSYNEQFF. The CDR3 bases are TGTGCCAGCAGCTTTCACCCTTTGCGGGGTAGCTCCTACAATGAGCAGTTCTTC.

Only one count was recorded for this clone. The V gene is TRBV2, the J gene TRBJ1-1, with D tentatively TRBD1 (6 bases). The CDR3 spans 14 residues. Trimming removed 11 bases from V and 3 bases from J, with 19 bases in between. Germline CDR1 is SNHLY and CDR2 is FYNNEI. The CDR3 loop reads CAGTAGQGYTEAFF. The DNA for the CDR3 is TGTGCCGGTACCGCGGGGCAGGGGTACACTGAAGCTTTCTTT.

This clone was recorded once. V is TRBV7-2 and J is TRBJ2-3, with unresolved D. Germline CDR1 and CDR2: SGHTA and FQGNSA. This CDR3 region has 14 residues. Trimming took off 5 bases at V and 1 base at J, with 10 bases between the two ends. This CDR3 reads CASSLTKGTDTQYF. DNA for the CDR3: TGTGCCAGCAGCCTAACCAAGGGCACAGATACGCAGTATTTT.

Here the CDR3 DNA reads TGTGCCAGCAAGGTTGACAGGGAACCAGAGACCCAGTACTTC. Translation: CASKVDREPETQYF. This sequence joins TRBV2 and TRBJ2-5; 7 positions agree with TRBD1. CDR1 is SNHLY and CDR2 is FYNNEI in the germline V gene. The length of the CDR3 is 14 residues. After removal of 7 bases from V and 4 bases from J, the junction contained 9 bases not matched to a gene.

J is TRBJ2-3 and V is TRBV7-9; the D is unclear. The germline gives CDR1 SEHNR, CDR2 FQNEAQ (reference sequence). The CDR3 totals 14 residues. V dropped 3 bases and J dropped 4 bases, with 11 bases sitting between them. CDR3 amino acids: CASSFEGLADTQYF. For the CDR3, the DNA is TGTGCCAGCAGCTTTGAAGGCCTGGCAGATACGCAGTATTTT.

The chain combines TRBV18 with TRBJ1-4, with a tentative D call TRBD1 (6 bases). Germline CDR1 and CDR2: KGHSH and LQKENI. The V and J ends lost 3 bases and 6 bases respectively, with 11 bases between them. The CDR3 extends over 14 amino acids. Here the CDR3 DNA reads TGTGCCAGCTCACCGCAGGGGACCTATGAAAAACTGTTTTTT. It translates to CASSPQGTYEKLFF.